The rows below give T cell receptor beta chains drawn from one sample of a study of T cell responses to AZD1222 COVID-19 vaccine. Sequencing used immunoSEQ multiplex PCR; TCRdb keeps in-frame clones, though not all of them. Of 100,000 to 150,000 clones in the sample, about 90% were seen once. This specimen consisted of peripheral blood, obtained on day 0 of AZD1222 vaccination. These receptors all come from an adult in good health. The CDR3 runs from the conserved cysteine through the conserved F or W. Each record gives: D gene, V gene, clone size, J gene, CDR3 length, CDR3 protein, CDR3 DNA. A D gene is named only where the DNA matches it firmly. A clone size is listed for some rows: how often the clone was seen (once, few, many), or a class if it is expanded.

>TRBD1|TRBV6-1|few|TRBJ2-7|15
CASSEETGRIGEQYF
TGTGCCAGCAGTGAAGAGACAGGGCGTATTGGGGAGCAGTACTTC
>TRBD1|TRBV30|.|TRBJ2-7|14
CAYSGGRRIYEQYF
TGTGCCTATTCAGGGGGCCGGAGGATTTACGAGCAGTACTTC
>.|TRBV7-9|.|TRBJ1-3|15
CASSLTESPGNTIYF
TGTGCCAGCAGTCTTACTGAGTCTCCTGGAAACACCATATATTTT
>.|TRBV30|.|TRBJ2-7|11
CAWSVQAEQYF
TGTGCCTGGAGTGTCCAGGCCGAGCAGTACTTC
>TRBD1|TRBV5-6|.|TRBJ1-1|15
CASSLGGTGGTEAFF
TGTGCCAGCAGCTTGGGTGGGACAGGGGGCACTGAAGCTTTCTTT
>.|TRBV29-1|.|TRBJ1-1|14
CSVDRGYMNTEAFF
TGCAGCGTGGATCGGGGCTACATGAACACTGAAGCTTTCTTT
>.|TRBV11-2|few|TRBJ2-1|15
CASSLVIGSINEQFF
TGTGCCAGCAGCTTAGTTATAGGGAGCATCAATGAGCAGTTCTTC
>TRBD1|TRBV5-4|.|TRBJ2-5|15
CASSLDRVVRETQYF
TGTGCCAGCAGCCTTGACAGGGTGGTTCGGGAGACCCAGTACTTC
>.|TRBV6-2/TRBV6-3|.|TRBJ2-3|17
CASSPRPGEVRSDTQYF
TGTGCCAGCAGCCCTCGACCCGGCGAGGTGAGGTCAGATACGCAGTATTTT
>.|TRBV6-5|.|TRBJ1-1|14
CASTLLVGGTEAFF
TGTGCCAGCACCCTCTTGGTTGGTGGCACTGAAGCTTTCTTT
>.|TRBV3-1/TRBV3-2|few|TRBJ1-1|14
CASKMGVRNTEAFF
TGTGCCAGCAAGATGGGGGTACGGAACACTGAAGCTTTCTTT
>TRBD1|TRBV19|.|TRBJ2-5|15
CASSLRQGAGETQYF
TGTGCCAGTAGTCTTCGACAGGGGGCGGGGGAGACCCAGTACTTC
>.|TRBV27|.|TRBJ1-2|13
CASSWSTNYGYTF
TGTGCCAGCAGTTGGAGTACTAACTATGGCTACACCTTC
>.|TRBV3-1/TRBV3-2|.|TRBJ1-2|14
CASSLLVTNYGYTF
TGTGCCAGCAGCCTCTTGGTGACTAACTATGGCTACACCTTC
>.|TRBV12-3/TRBV12-4|.|TRBJ2-7|12
CASSPGSNEQYF
TGTGCCAGCAGCCCAGGGAGTAACGAGCAGTACTTC
>.|TRBV19|.|TRBJ2-2|10
CASAGLGLFF
TGTGCCAGTGCCGGTTTGGGATTGTTTTTT
>.|TRBV30|.|TRBJ1-6|13
CAWGGGGISPLHF
TGTGCCTGGGGAGGGGGGGGAATTTCACCCCTCCACTTT
>.|TRBV7-8|once|TRBJ1-1|17
CASSLDSQATMNTEAFF
TGTGCCAGCAGCTTAGATTCCCAAGCCACCATGAACACTGAAGCTTTCTTT
>.|TRBV12-3/TRBV12-4|.|TRBJ2-2|13
CASRGQNTGELFF
TGTGCCAGCAGGGGACAGAACACCGGGGAGCTGTTTTTT
>.|TRBV6-5|.|TRBJ2-1|14
CASSQGPSGYEQFF
TGTGCCAGCAGTCAGGGACCCTCGGGGTATGAGCAGTTCTTC
>.|TRBV5-6|.|TRBJ1-2|15
CASSLGQVVPYGYTF
TGTGCCAGCAGCTTGGGACAGGTAGTCCCCTATGGCTACACCTTC
>.|TRBV28|.|TRBJ2-7|15
CASRPGPGSAYEQYF
TGTGCCAGCAGGCCAGGACCTGGGAGTGCCTACGAGCAGTACTTC
>TRBD1|TRBV5-6|many|TRBJ1-1|15
CASSLKGQGTWEAFF
TGTGCCAGCAGCTTGAAGGGACAGGGGACTTGGGAAGCTTTCTTT
>.|TRBV7-9|.|TRBJ1-2|11
CASSLALGYTF
TGTGCCAGCAGCTTAGCCTTGGGCTACACCTTC
>TRBD1|TRBV7-9|once|TRBJ1-4|17
CASSSRGTGGASEKLFF
TGTGCCAGCAGCTCCCGAGGGACAGGGGGCGCGAGTGAAAAACTGTTTTTT
>TRBD2|TRBV28|.|TRBJ2-1|16
CASSFLAGGRYNEQFF
TGTGCCAGCAGTTTCTTAGCGGGGGGGCGGTACAATGAGCAGTTCTTC
>TRBD1|TRBV5-1|.|TRBJ1-2|14
CASSFQGTGEGYTF
TGCGCCAGCAGCTTCCAAGGGACAGGGGAGGGCTACACCTTC
>TRBD1|TRBV7-9|.|TRBJ1-6|18
CASSSANSGQGRDSPLHF
TGTGCCAGCAGCTCCGCCAACTCCGGACAGGGGCGGGATTCACCCCTCCACTTT
>.|TRBV9|.|TRBJ2-1|16
CASSVTPRSSYNEQFF
TGTGCCAGCAGCGTAACTCCAAGAAGCTCCTACAATGAGCAGTTCTTC
>TRBD2|TRBV2|.|TRBJ2-1|15
CASSPLAGVGDEQFF
TGTGCCAGCAGTCCTTTAGCGGGGGTGGGGGATGAGCAGTTCTTC
>.|TRBV1|.|TRBJ1-1|15
CTSSQAGRGNTEAFF
TGCACCAGCAGCCAAGCCGGCAGGGGTAACACTGAAGCTTTCTTT
>.|TRBV19|.|TRBJ1-5|15
CASSPPGLSNQPQHF
TGTGCCAGTAGTCCACCGGGTTTAAGCAATCAGCCCCAGCATTTT
>TRBD1|TRBV9|once|TRBJ1-3|15
CASSGTGGLRNTIYF
TGTGCCAGCAGCGGGACAGGGGGATTGAGAAACACCATATATTTT
>TRBD1|TRBV5-1|few|TRBJ2-1|15
CASSPQGASYNEQFF
TGCGCCAGCAGCCCCCAGGGGGCGTCCTACAATGAGCAGTTCTTC
>TRBD1|TRBV30|once|TRBJ2-1|15
CAWSVRDRYYNEQFF
TGTGCCTGGAGTGTAAGGGACAGATACTACAATGAGCAGTTCTTC
>.|TRBV12-3/TRBV12-4|.|TRBJ1-4|12
CASSFGREKLFF
TGTGCCAGCAGTTTTGGTCGGGAAAAACTGTTTTTT
>TRBD1|TRBV29-1|.|TRBJ1-2|12
CSAGDSLSGYTF
TGCAGCGCAGGGGACAGCCTCTCCGGCTACACCTTC
>TRBD1|TRBV3-1/TRBV3-2|.|TRBJ1-3|17
CASSQWTGVVSGNTIYF
TGTGCCAGCAGCCAATGGACAGGTGTAGTCTCTGGAAACACCATATATTTT
>TRBD2|TRBV4-3|.|TRBJ2-2|16
CASSHGTGGGTGELFF
TGCGCCAGCAGCCACGGGACTGGCGGGGGCACCGGGGAGCTGTTTTTT